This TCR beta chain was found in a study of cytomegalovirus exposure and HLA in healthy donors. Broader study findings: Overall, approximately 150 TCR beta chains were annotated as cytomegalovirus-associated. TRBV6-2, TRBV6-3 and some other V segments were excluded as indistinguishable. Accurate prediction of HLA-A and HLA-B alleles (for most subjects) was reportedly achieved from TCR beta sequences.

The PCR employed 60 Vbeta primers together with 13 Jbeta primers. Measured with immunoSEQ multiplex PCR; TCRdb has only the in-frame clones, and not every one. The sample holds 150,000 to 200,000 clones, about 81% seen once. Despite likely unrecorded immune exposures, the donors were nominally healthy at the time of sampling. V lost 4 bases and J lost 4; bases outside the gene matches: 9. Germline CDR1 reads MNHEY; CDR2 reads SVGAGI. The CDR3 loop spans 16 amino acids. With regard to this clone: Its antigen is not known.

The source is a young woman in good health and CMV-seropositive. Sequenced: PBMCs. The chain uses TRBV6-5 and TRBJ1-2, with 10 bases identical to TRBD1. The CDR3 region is CASSSNPTGGPYGYTF. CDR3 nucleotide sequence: TGTGCCAGCAGTTCCAACCCGACAGGGGGCCCCTATGGCTACACCTTC.